The 27 T cell receptor beta chains below were found in one sample sequenced in a study of T-cell reconstitution after alpha-beta-depleted transplantation in children. Unique molecular identifiers tagged the TCRbeta library. TCRdb independently ran MiXCR on the PCR reads; one entry per CDR3 protein. The sample contains about 610,000 distinct CDR3 sequences, 8% to 11% of which appear only once. The sample in question was PBMCs from the stem cell graft donor, obtained from the stem cell graft. The receptors come from a human donor who donated a stem cell graft to a child with acute myeloid leukemia.

The sample holds a few counts of this clonotype. The chain joins TRBV11-2 to TRBJ2-3; TRBD2 matches 8 bases. The V gene end was trimmed by 5 bases and the J gene end by 0 bases; junction bases not matched to a gene: 13. Germline V lookup: CDR1 SGHAT, CDR2 FQNNGV. The CDR3 has 18 residues. This CDR3 is CASSPSGLAGTSTDTQYF. In nucleotides, the CDR3 is TGTGCCAGCAGCCCTAGTGGGCTAGCGGGCACTAGCACAGATACGCAGTATTTT.

The genes are TRBV15 and TRBJ2-7, with 8 bases lining up with TRBD1. V trimming: 4 bases; J trimming: 0 bases; junction bases outside the gene matches: 8. The CDR3 runs 16 residues. Germline V gene data show CDR1 as LNHNV and CDR2 as YYDKDF (reference sequence). This CDR3 reads CATSTGQGRSSYEQYF. For the CDR3, the DNA is TGTGCCACCAGCACCGGACAGGGAAGGAGCTCCTACGAGCAGTACTTC.

The rearrangement links TRBV11-2 to TRBJ2-3; 9 bases are shared with TRBD2. In germline, CDR1 is SGHAT, CDR2 FQNNGV. The J segment lost 5 bases and the V segment lost 3 bases, leaving 15 bases of the junction unmatched. The CDR3 is 18 amino acids. CDR3 bases: TGTGCCAGCAGCTTGTTCTTAGCGGGGGAGGGACCAGGAGATACGCAGTATTTT. Translation gives CASSLFLAGEGPGDTQYF.

This chain joins TRBV27 and TRBJ1-2; a possible D gene is TRBD1 (6 bases). V lost 2 bases and J lost 4, with 14 bases in between. The length of the CDR3 is 15 residues. Germline V gene sequence: CDR1 MNHEY, CDR2 SMNVEV (reference sequence). The CDR3 coding sequence is TGTGCCAGCAGTTTAGAAGGGGGGCTTGGCTATGGCTACACCTTC. The encoded protein is CASSLEGGLGYGYTF.

A few counts support this clonotype. CDR3 sequence: CASRYDLAETYEQYF. The DNA of the CDR3 is TGTGCCAGCAGGTACGACTTAGCGGAAACCTACGAGCAGTACTTC. The chain carries TRBV7-2 and TRBJ2-7, with D tentatively TRBD2 (6 bases). The CDR3 consists of 15 residues. Trimming shortened V by 6 bases and J by 2 bases, and 17 bases separated the two germline ends. Germline CDR1 reads SGHTA; CDR2 reads FQGNSA. The entire variable domain, with the rest obtained from reference TRBV7-2 and TRBJ2-7, is as follows: GAGVSQSPSNKVTEKGKDVELRCDPISGHTALYWYRQSLGQGLEFLIYFQGNSAPDKSGLPSDRFSAERTGGSVSTLTIQRTQQEDSAVYLCASRYDLAETYEQYFGPGTRLTVT.

This clonotype has a count of ten or more. The rearrangement uses TRBV7-9 and TRBJ2-7, with 8 nucleotides matching TRBD2. The CDR3 sequence is 16 residues long. Per germline, CDR1 SEHNR and CDR2 FQNEAQ (reference sequence). After removal of 5 bases from V and 0 bases from J, the junction contained 9 bases not matched to a gene. The CDR3 region has the DNA TGTGCCAGCAGCCCCACGACTAGCGAAAGCTCCTACGAGCAGTACTTC. Protein product: CASSPTTSESSYEQYF.

Many counts were recorded for this clonotype. This rearrangement joins TRBV20-1 to TRBJ1-2; D may be TRBD1 (6 bases). The CDR3 consists of 14 residues. Germline V CDR1 and CDR2: DFQATT, SNEGSKA (reference sequence). The CDR3 sequence is CSPRLQGTNYGYTF. For the CDR3, the DNA is TGCAGCCCCCGACTACAGGGCACTAACTATGGCTACACCTTC.

This sequence joins TRBV20-1 and TRBJ2-7; TRBD2 agrees at 9 bases. CDR1 is DFQATT and CDR2 is SNEGSKA in the germline V gene (reference sequence). The length of the CDR3 is 16 residues. J gave up 3 bases and V 6 bases, and 15 bases lay outside the gene matches. DNA for the CDR3: TGCAGTGCCCCGAAAGCGGGAGGCCCTCCAGTCTACGAGCAGTACTTC. This encodes CSAPKAGGPPVYEQYF.

Many counts were recorded for this clonotype. The chain has TRBV7-9 and TRBJ2-7; D is unclear. Looked up from germline, CDR1 is SEHNR and CDR2 is FQNEAQ (reference sequence). Trimming left V 4 bases short and J 0 bases short, with 13 bases between. CDR3 length: 15 residues. Written as DNA, the CDR3 is TGTGCCAGCAGCTCCCTGGTAATTAGCTCCTACGAGCAGTACTTC. It yields the protein CASSSLVISSYEQYF.

This clonotype was detected only a few times. The chain is built from TRBV24-1 and TRBJ2-1; the match to TRBD2 covers 11 bases. The germline CDR1 and CDR2 sequences are KGHDR and SFDVKD. The junction had 7 bases not matched to a gene; V was cut back by 4 bases and J by 3 bases. This CDR3 comprises 17 residues. The CDR3 region is CATSDPRLAGYYNEQFF. Here the CDR3 DNA reads TGTGCCACCAGTGACCCCAGACTAGCGGGATACTACAATGAGCAGTTCTTC.

In its sample, this clonotype was seen a few times. This CDR3 reads CASSYRGGGEKLFF. DNA for the CDR3: TGTGCCAGCAGTTACAGGGGCGGGGGGGAAAAACTGTTTTTT. This rearrangement joins TRBV27 to TRBJ1-4, with 7 nucleotides matching TRBD1. The junction had 7 bases not matched to a gene; V was cut back by 4 bases and J by 8 bases. This CDR3 has 14 residues. Germline CDR1 and CDR2: MNHEY and SMNVEV (reference sequence).

The chain carries TRBV6-2 or TRBV6-3 and TRBJ2-2, with a possible D match to TRBD1 (6 bases). The germline gives CDR1 MNHEY, CDR2 SVGEGT. V was cut by 2 bases and J by 6 bases, with 16 bases left in between. The CDR3 runs to 16 residues. CDR3 coding DNA: TGTGCCAGCAGTTACGCTACAGGGAGAGGGCCCGGGGAGCTGTTTTTT. Translated: CASSYATGRGPGELFF.

The genes are TRBV27 and TRBJ2-1, with 10 bases fitting TRBD2. This CDR3 contains 16 residues. Trimming cost V 4 bases and J 6 bases; bases outside gene matches: 9. Germline loops: CDR1 MNHEY, CDR2 SMNVEV (reference sequence). The CDR3 nucleotides read TGTGCCAGCAGTTCCCTCGGGGCTAGCGGGAGCAATGAGCAGTTCTTC. Translation gives CASSSLGASGSNEQFF.

This clonotype occurred many times. This chain connects TRBV2 to TRBJ2-1; 11 bases map to TRBD1. V gave up 4 bases and J gave up 4 bases; unmatched junction bases: 3. The germline V gene encodes CDR1 SNHLY and CDR2 FYNNEI. CDR3 size: 15 residues. The CDR3 sequence is CASSAGTGGYNEQFF. CDR3 bases: TGTGCCAGCAGTGCCGGGACAGGGGGATACAATGAGCAGTTCTTC.

There are a few counts of this clonotype. The CDR3 bases are TGCGCCAGCAGCTGGGAGGGCCTAGCGGAAGGTGAGCAGTTCTTC. This gives the protein CASSWEGLAEGEQFF. The rearrangement links TRBV5-1 to TRBJ2-1; TRBD2 matches at 7 bases. CDR3 length equals 15 residues. Germline-derived CDR1 and CDR2 are SGHRS and YFSETQ. After removal of 3 bases from V and 9 bases from J, the junction contained 12 bases not matched to a gene.

This sequence joins TRBV6-5 and TRBJ2-7, with TRBD1 matching 7 bases. The V gene end was trimmed by 4 bases and the J gene end by 6 bases; junction bases not matched to a gene: 6. This CDR3 spans 13 amino acids. Germline-derived CDR1 and CDR2 are MNHEY and SVGAGI. CDR3 bases: TGTGCCAGCAGTTTCCTACAGGGGTCCGAGCAGTACTTC. Translating it yields CASSFLQGSEQYF.

This chain connects TRBV7-3 to TRBJ1-2; maybe TRBD1 (5 bases). CDR3 length equals 20 residues. V dropped 5 bases and J dropped 4 bases, with 32 bases sitting between them. The V gene's germline CDR1 is SGHTA and CDR2 FQGTGA. The CDR3 reads CASSRTRCKKNRPFCYGYTF. CDR3 in DNA: TGTGCCAGCAGCCGCACACGATGTAAAAAAAACAGGCCGTTCTGCTATGGCTACACCTTC.

V and J are TRBV30 and TRBJ1-1, with 9 bases fitting TRBD1. The germline V gene has CDR1 GTSNPN and CDR2 SVGIG (reference sequence). The CDR3 length is 14 residues. V lost 2 bases, J lost 7 bases, and 8 bases stayed unmatched. This CDR3 is CAWSTTGGYGEAFF. DNA of the CDR3: TGTGCCTGGAGTACCACAGGGGGCTACGGTGAAGCTTTCTTT.

The rearrangement links TRBV7-9 to TRBJ1-1; D remains unclear. Germline CDR1 is SEHNR and CDR2 is FQNEAQ (reference sequence). V lost 5 bases and J 4 bases, leaving 17 bases between the germline ends. The CDR3 totals 15 residues. CDR3 nucleotide sequence: TGTGCCAGCAGCCCACCTAGGGTTATGGGCACTGAAGCTTTCTTT. The encoded protein is CASSPPRVMGTEAFF.

This clonotype appeared many times. This chain links TRBV6-5 with TRBJ2-1; no definite D call. The germline V and J ends were trimmed by 5 bases and 5 bases, with 7 bases remaining between them. Germline loops: CDR1 MNHEY, CDR2 SVGAGI. This CDR3 has 12 amino acids. The CDR3 sequence: CASSRLNNEQFF. As DNA, the CDR3 is TGTGCCAGCAGTAGGCTAAACAATGAGCAGTTCTTC.

Only a few counts were recorded for this clonotype. The chain is built from TRBV13 and TRBJ2-5; 11 nucleotides line up with TRBD2. Germline V gene data show CDR1 as PRHDT and CDR2 as FYEKMQ (reference sequence). There are 16 residues in the CDR3. With V trimmed by 4 bases and J by 2 bases, 6 bases remained unmatched. The CDR3 DNA sequence: TGTGCCAGCAGCTCGGGACTAGCGGAAAAGCAAGAGACCCAGTACTTC. Amino acids: CASSSGLAEKQETQYF.

This clonotype was detected a few times. The J gene is TRBJ2-7, the V gene TRBV5-1; TRBD2 matches at 9 bases. The CDR3 sequence is 15 residues long. With V trimmed by 4 bases and J by 6 bases, 11 bases remained unmatched. The germline V gene encodes CDR1 SGHRS and CDR2 YFSETQ. The CDR3 DNA reads as TGCGCCAGCAGCGCCCTGAGTAGCGGGAGTTCCGAGCAGTACTTC. Amino acids: CASSALSSGSSEQYF.

In DNA form, the CDR3 reads TGTGCCAGCACTGGTAGACTAGGCTCCTACAATGAGCAGTTCTTC. It codes for CASTGRLGSYNEQFF. V gene TRBV6-1 combines with J gene TRBJ2-1; tentatively, D is TRBD2 (6 bases). CDR1 is MNHNS, CDR2 SASEGT, per germline. The CDR3 has 15 amino acids. Between the trimmed V and J ends, which lost 7 bases and 0 bases, there was a span of 13 bases.

This clonotype was seen only a few times. The chain employs TRBV27 and TRBJ1-1; D ambiguous. CDR3 length: 13 residues. Per the germline V gene, CDR1 is MNHEY and CDR2 is SMNVEV (reference sequence). The ends were cut back, 2 bases at V and 3 bases at J, with 7 bases in the middle. CDR3 region: CASSLQDDTEAFF. CDR3 DNA sequence: TGTGCCAGCAGTTTACAAGACGACACTGAAGCTTTCTTT.

This clonotype was observed at least ten times. The rearrangement links TRBV4-2 to TRBJ2-7; 12 bases are shared with TRBD2. Trimming took 4 bases from V and 5 from J; bases not matched to a gene: 3. Germline V gene lookup returns CDR1 LGHNA and CDR2 YNFKEQ. CDR3 size: 14 residues. CDR3 bases: TGTGCCAGCAGCCCCAGACTAGCGGGAGACGAGCAGTACTTC. Protein: CASSPRLAGDEQYF.

The gene calls are TRBV30 and TRBJ2-1; 8 bases line up with TRBD1. The CDR3 totals 14 residues. Unmatched junction bases numbered 12, after V lost 8 bases and J lost 6 bases. Germline CDR1 and CDR2: GTSNPN and SVGIG (reference sequence). In DNA, the CDR3 is TGTGCCGGCCGACAGGGGTACCGGCGCAATGAGCAGTTCTTC. Protein product: CAGRQGYRRNEQFF.

The chain has TRBV7-8 and TRBJ2-1; perhaps TRBD2 as D (5 bases). The CDR3 spans 13 residues. V was pared by 4 bases and J by 8 bases, with 12 bases between. Germline loops: CDR1 SGHVS, CDR2 FQNEAQ. The CDR3 protein is CASSSWTDDEQFF. CDR3 nucleotides: TGTGCCAGCAGCTCTTGGACTGACGATGAGCAGTTCTTC.